The clone carrying this TCR beta chain occurred once. Generated by immunoSEQ multiplex PCR, the TCRdb table keeps only in-frame clones and is missing some. The sample records about 73,000 clones, 80% to 95% being singletons. Per the germline V gene, CDR1 is MNHNY and CDR2 is SVGAGI (reference sequence). Trimming removed 6 bases at V and 2 bases at J, with 9 bases between. The CDR3 contains 13 residues. The sample comes from a study of T cell changes during pregnancy in multiple sclerosis. V and J are TRBV6-6 and TRBJ2-3; TRBD1 might be the D (5 bases). This receptor was taken from a female donor in good health, enrolled as a control in a pregnancy study. Sample: peripheral blood, taken in the third trimester of pregnancy. CDR3 nucleotides: TGTGCCAGCAGAGGGGCCTCCACAGATACGCAGTATTTT. This encodes CASRGASTDTQYF.